This T cell receptor beta chain was identified during a study of post-analysis software for immune sequencing data. About the research overall: The disease courses spanned relapsing-remitting, secondary progressive and progressive-relapsing forms of multiple sclerosis.

Researchers reported that TCR beta cDNA libraries carried unique molecular identifiers. From the PCR reads, TCRdb called clonotypes with MiXCR, one entry per CDR3 protein. The repertoire includes about 260,000 distinct CDR3 sequences, 36% of them detected once, and around 4.8% sits in the top ten. This clonotype occurred many times. Its antigen is currently unknown. The germline V and J ends were trimmed by 2 bases and 7 bases, with 17 bases remaining between them. This CDR3 is 14 amino acids long. Germline V CDR1 and CDR2: DFQATT, SNEGSKA (reference sequence). Overall study results and limits: About 5 TRBV segments appeared more often in patients than in controls, and TRBV5-6, TRBV5-1 and TRBV20-1 were among these.

Sequenced input: blood. J is TRBJ1-2 and V is TRBV20-1; D not certain. This TCR was recovered from a girl aged 5 to 17 with multiple sclerosis. CDR3 nucleotides: TGCAGTGCTAGATCCCCCACCGGTATCGGTGGCTACACCTTC. It specifies CSARSPTGIGGYTF.